This T cell receptor (beta chain) was identified in a study of cytomegalovirus exposure and HLA in healthy donors (dated by TCRdb to about 2017). Notes on the research overall: According to an earlier analysis of 450 to 650 of the donors, 150 million to 200 million T cells yielded 117 million unique TCR beta sequences and around 280 Gb of sequence data. A later analysis re-analyzed previously published TCR beta repertoires from 666 donors and added high-resolution HLA genotyping to study TCR occurrence patterns. The later analysis used no new phenotypic data to find candidate immune exposures, relying instead on TCR beta sequences and their occurrence across donors. Among the approximately 430 genotyped donors, about 83% belonged to the genetic ancestry cluster associated with self-reported Caucasian donors. To decide whether each TCR beta V gene segment behaved as functional or pseudogenic, an earlier analysis of nearly 600 of the donors relied on high-throughput TCR beta sequencing. Donor age, sex, ethnicity and CMV serostatus were compiled alongside the repertoire data. Using immunosequencing, the study profiled T cell repertoires from fewer than 700 subjects and related those repertoires to cytomegalovirus serostatus. Among a few hundred genotyped donors of the cohort, an average of about 240,000 unique TCR beta nucleotide sequences were sequenced per donor, about a sixth of them non-productive. An early release that covered 640 HLA-typed donors contained approximately 300 gigabases of sequencing data and roughly 84 million unique TCR sequences. The study aimed to test whether signatures of past pathogen exposure could be identified by cataloging public T cell receptors. Genome-wide SNP genotypes for about 65% of the roughly 700 donors were used in a later genetic analysis, which treated that subset as a discovery cohort. Several DR-DQ haplotypes were handled as single units for association and clustering because linkage in the cohort was strong. Every repertoire in the discovery cohort had been generated on one and the same sequencing platform. Typing coverage differed by locus: A, B, C, DRB1 and DQB1 were typed in roughly 620-630 donors, DQA1 in 522, DPA1 in roughly 590, and DPB1 in 450 to 490. To predict cytomegalovirus infection status, the study combined high-throughput TCR immunosequencing, statistical association of individual TCRs with disease status, and machine learning. Both class I and class II loci were covered by HLA typing, at four-digit resolution. Besides the first cohort of 550 to 750 subjects, a separate validation cohort made up of 120 or so different subjects was used. On the study overall, not on this receptor specifically: Approximately 18 rarely observed V segments, including chromosome 9 orphons, were excluded from the earlier analysis of several hundred of the donors because counts were too low. In both the original and validation cohorts, the classifier was reported to diagnose cytomegalovirus status with high specificity and sensitivity. The study gave a list of under 200 TCR beta chains associated with cytomegalovirus. A later analysis found that HLA-associated TCR beta chains were more clonally expanded and had lower generation probabilities than equally common non-associated chains. At a false discovery rate of 0.05, a later analysis linked 15,000 to 20,000 TCR beta sequences to specific HLA alleles. According to a later analysis, TCR association rates differed among HLA loci, with DRB1 alleles showing the most associated TCRs and HLA-C alleles showing the fewest. A cluster of highly shared sequence variants was judged likely to represent a technical artifact of the sequencing pipeline. CMV serostatus was the only immune exposure information available for the cohort. A further reported finding was that TCR beta sequences accurately predicted the HLA-A and HLA-B alleles for most subjects in the first cohort. An association between a missense DCLRE1C variant and V-gene and J-gene trimming of TCR beta chains was found in a later genetic analysis and replicated in an independent cohort. A few of the identified cytomegalovirus-associated TCR beta chains were confirmed in vitro to be specific for cytomegalovirus antigens. The authors suggested that the approach could potentially be generalized to other disease states and immunological phenotypes. HLA typing was unavailable for some donors at each locus, so association tests used only the typed subset. Because the 87-base-pair reads could not distinguish some IMGT-functional V segments, including TRBV6-2 and TRBV6-3, those segments were excluded. Several of the top co-occurrence clusters appeared to be linked to parvovirus B19, influenza, CMV and Epstein-Barr virus, according to a later analysis. Strong co-occurrence of HLA alleles, especially DR and DQ, made assigning TCR associations to individual alleles difficult. Sequencing depth was assumed to be roughly uniform across donors in the presence/absence analyses, though that assumption may not hold. Correlated functional status among segregating V segments might reflect linkage disequilibrium, but an unknown experimental factor could not be ruled out. In an earlier analysis of 450 to 750 of the donors, most TCR beta V segments appeared in productive rearrangements about 90% or about 30% of the time, broadly matching IMGT annotations. Most TCR sequences were observed very rarely across donors, whereas some public TCRs were present in many individuals. According to a later genetic analysis, donors in an Asian-associated ancestry cluster had fewer N-insertions in productive TCRs than the roughly 670-donor mean. Most CMV-associated TCR beta chains appeared to be HLA-restricted in a later analysis, and the HLA associations seemed to be driven largely by CMV exposure. In this cohort, only TCR beta chains were sequenced, and detectable features were limited by the absence of alpha or paired-chain data.

The cohort consisted of 670 or so healthy bone marrow donors. All cohort members were sampled while nominally healthy, although unrecorded immune exposures were likely present. The donor tested CMV seropositive, placing the donor among the roughly 270 seropositive members of the cohort. Every donor gave a peripheral blood sample, and the peripheral blood mononuclear cells from that sample were used for TCR beta sequencing. Genomic DNA extraction from the blood cell samples was performed with the Qiagen DNeasy Blood Extraction Kit. The protocol used for the library was the immunoSEQ multiplex PCR assay. For the multiplex PCR, a mixture combining 60 forward primers for TCR Vbeta segments and 13 reverse primers for TCR Jbeta segments was used. The CDR3 region of rearranged TCR beta genes was amplified from genomic DNA by a multiplex PCR assay. The amplified TCR beta libraries were sequenced on the Illumina HiSeq System as 87-base-pair reads. Per the original workflow: A later analysis counted about 80 million unique TCR beta chains across the 700 or so repertoires, and roughly 11 million of these chains were shared by at least two donors. Raw reads were error-corrected and collapsed into unique sequences by a nearest-neighbor algorithm in which closely related sequences were merged to remove PCR and sequencing errors. Alignment of CDR3 sequences to IMGT reference sequences was used to assign V, D and J gene segments. Each retained sequence needed at least a six-nucleotide match to both a V gene segment and a J gene segment. A rearrangement counted as productive if the CDR3 had no stop codons and remained in frame with V and J, and every other rearrangement counted as non-productive. Following IMGT convention, CDR3 was defined as the stretch from the second conserved V-encoded cysteine to the conserved J-encoded phenylalanine. The earlier analysis of about 640 of the donors excluded any sequence lacking an unambiguous match to a single V gene segment. An earlier analysis of several hundred of the donors classified V segments as functional when productive rearrangements were above 56.7% and as segregating when the standard deviation between donors was above 5%. A statistical classification framework was developed to diagnose cytomegalovirus status using the catalog of TCR beta chain sequences. V and J gene assignment, in a later analysis, came from comparing TCR nucleotide sequences with IMGT/GENE-DB human TR gene sequences. The TCRdist pipeline was used in a later analysis to assign CDR3 sequences and most-parsimonious VDJ recombination scenarios. A later analysis defined each TCR beta chain by its CDR3 amino acid sequence plus V-gene family, and excluded reads lacking a unique V-gene family. As a way to deal with suspected cross-contamination and a sequencing artifact, a later analysis dropped approximately 590 nucleotide sequences that were highly shared and had low generation probability. A later analysis calculated a clonal expansion index for each public chain from normalized within-repertoire ranks of inferred template counts. A later analysis computed generation probabilities with a VDJ recombination model fitted to out-of-frame rearrangements, and checked the results against IGoR. In a later analysis, TCR-TCR, TCR-HLA and TCR-CMV co-occurrence was scored with hypergeometric tests, and a repertoire-size bias correction was applied to TCR pairs. A later analysis estimated false discovery rates by permuting HLA or CMV assignments 20 times. In a later analysis, co-occurring TCRs were grouped with DBSCAN, and TCRdist sequence similarity was added when clustering was performed within HLA-allele-positive subsets. Repertoires with fewer than 30,000 or more than 120,000 public chains were left out of co-occurrence clustering, as were about 5 repertoires with anomalous nucleotide sharing. This is the immuneACCESS table as TCRdb keeps it, with only in-frame sequences that have V and J called. A part of the clones is gone; compared with another copy, unresolved V genes explain less than half, and the rest is unexplained. V and J calls plus clone size are reproduced from that table; the DNA served to infer D and trimming. The sample table contains around 90,000 clones; only one count was recorded for 62% of them. Around 5% of the sample rests with the top ten.

The germline V gene (reference sequence) provides CDR1 MNHNY and CDR2 SVGAGI. V lost 2 bases and J lost 8 bases, and the count of bases not matched to a germline gene is 3. Taken from cysteine to phenylalanine, the CDR3 has 13 residues. CDR3 DNA only is kept here, 39 bases in frame from base 1. This clone was seen once. What antigen it recognizes has not been identified. No qualities accompany the bases; no much larger clone lies one base away. The clonotype comes from a woman aged 25 to 39 in good health and CMV-seropositive. The sample taken for sequencing was PBMCs. The V and J segments used are TRBV6-6 and TRBJ1-1; 9 bases in the junction line up with TRBD1. The CDR3 sequence is CASSYMDRGEAFF. The DNA sequence reads TGTGCCAGCAGTTACATGGACAGGGGAGAAGCTTTCTTT.